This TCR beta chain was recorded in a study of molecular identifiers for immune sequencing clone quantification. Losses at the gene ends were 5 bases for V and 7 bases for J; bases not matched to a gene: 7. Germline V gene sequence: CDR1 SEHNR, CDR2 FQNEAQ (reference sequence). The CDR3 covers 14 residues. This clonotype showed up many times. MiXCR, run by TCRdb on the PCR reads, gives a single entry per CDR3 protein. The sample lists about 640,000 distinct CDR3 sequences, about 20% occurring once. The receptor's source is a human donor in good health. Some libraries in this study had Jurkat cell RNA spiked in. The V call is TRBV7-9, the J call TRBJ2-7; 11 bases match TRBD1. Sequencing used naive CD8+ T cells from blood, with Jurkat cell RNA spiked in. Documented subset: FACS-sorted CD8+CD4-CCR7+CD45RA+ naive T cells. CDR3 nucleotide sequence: TGTGCCAGCAGCAACAGAGGGGACAGGGGGGAGCAGTACTTC. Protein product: CASSNRGDRGEQYF.